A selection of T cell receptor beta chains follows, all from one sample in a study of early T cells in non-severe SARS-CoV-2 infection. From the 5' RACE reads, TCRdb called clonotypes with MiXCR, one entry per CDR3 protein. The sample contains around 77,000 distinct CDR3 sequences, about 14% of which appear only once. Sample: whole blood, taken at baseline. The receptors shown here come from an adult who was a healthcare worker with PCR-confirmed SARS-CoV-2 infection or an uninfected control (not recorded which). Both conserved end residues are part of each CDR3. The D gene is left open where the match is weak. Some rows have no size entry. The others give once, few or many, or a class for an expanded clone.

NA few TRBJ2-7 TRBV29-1 CSVEVGAYEQYF TGCAGCGTTGAAGTTGGGGCCTACGAGCAGTACTTC
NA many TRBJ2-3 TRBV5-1 CASSLGTRTDTQYF TGCGCCAGCAGCCTGGGGACTCGGACAGATACGCAGTATTTT
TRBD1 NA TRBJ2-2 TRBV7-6 CASRTTGAWTGELFF TGTGCCAGCCGTACGACAGGGGCGTGGACCGGGGAGCTGTTTTTT
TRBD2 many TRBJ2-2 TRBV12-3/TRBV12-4 CASSFSGANTGELFF TGTGCCAGCAGTTTCAGCGGGGCGAACACCGGGGAGCTGTTTTTT
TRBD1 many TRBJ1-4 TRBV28 CASSRGGQENEKLFF TGTGCCAGCAGTCGGGGGGGACAGGAGAATGAAAAACTGTTTTTT
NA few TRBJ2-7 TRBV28 CASSLGRDPIGEQYF TGTGCCAGCAGTTTAGGCCGGGACCCCATCGGAGAGCAGTACTTC
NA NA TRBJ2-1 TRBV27 CASSYGWGEQFF TGTGCCAGCAGTTATGGATGGGGTGAGCAGTTCTTC
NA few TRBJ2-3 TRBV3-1 CASSPSGADTQYF TGTGCCAGCAGCCCGTCGGGTGCAGATACGCAGTATTTT
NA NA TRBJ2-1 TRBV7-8 CASSPRESAGNEQFF TGTGCCAGCAGCCCCCGAGAGTCCGCTGGGAATGAGCAGTTCTTC
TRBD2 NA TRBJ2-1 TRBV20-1 CSARSPGAGESYNEQFF TGCAGTGCTAGAAGCCCCGGGGCGGGAGAATCCTACAATGAGCAGTTCTTC
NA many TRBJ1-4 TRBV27 CASAQEATNEKLFF TGTGCCAGCGCCCAGGAGGCAACTAATGAAAAACTGTTTTTT
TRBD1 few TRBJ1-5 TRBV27 CASSDRGRQPQHF TGTGCCAGCAGCGACAGGGGAAGACAGCCCCAGCATTTT
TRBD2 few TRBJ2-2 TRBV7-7 CASSARTSGFTGELFF TGTGCCAGCAGCGCGCGGACTAGCGGGTTCACCGGGGAGCTGTTTTTT
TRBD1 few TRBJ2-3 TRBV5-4 CASSFPGQGQDTQYF TGTGCCAGCAGCTTTCCGGGACAGGGACAAGATACGCAGTATTTT
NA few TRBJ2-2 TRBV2 CASRVVVNTGELFF TGTGCCAGTAGGGTCGTGGTGAACACCGGGGAGCTGTTTTTT